These 8 T cell receptor beta chains share one sample of origin, sequenced in a study of blood T cell repertoires in COVID-19. Repertoires were generated with immunoSEQ multiplex PCR, while TCRdb's copy carries only in-frame clones and drops some. The table has some 50,000 clones, 84% seen once; the top ten hold 1.5% to 2%. Specimen: peripheral blood. The receptors shown here come from a middle-aged man with acute or convalescent COVID-19.

J is TRBJ2-7 and V is TRBV6-2 or TRBV6-3; no firm D call. Trimming cost V 3 bases and J 1 base, with 4 bases left between them. Per the germline V gene, CDR1 is MNHEY and CDR2 is SVGEGT. The CDR3 contains 12 residues. CDR3 protein: CASSYESYEQYF. The CDR3 bases are TGTGCCAGCAGTTATGAGTCCTACGAGCAGTACTTC.

This clone was observed a single time. CDR3 in amino acids: CATYGGATNYGYTF. DNA for the CDR3: TGTGCCACCTATGGAGGGGCTACTAACTATGGCTACACCTTC. V is TRBV27 and J is TRBJ1-2; D might be TRBD1 (5 bases). From germline, CDR1 is MNHEY and CDR2 SMNVEV (reference sequence). This CDR3 region has 14 residues. The V gene lost 10 bases and the J gene lost 0 bases, with 15 bases spanning the gap.

The chain employs TRBV28 and TRBJ2-3, with 11 nucleotides matching TRBD2. The length of the CDR3 is 18 residues. The junction had 15 bases not matched to a gene; V was cut back by 4 bases and J by 6 bases. CDR1 is MDHEN and CDR2 is SYDVKM in the germline V gene. The CDR3 loop is CASSSIKLAGASPDTQYF. The CDR3 DNA is TGTGCCAGCAGTTCAATTAAACTAGCGGGAGCGTCTCCCGATACGCAGTATTTT.

The count of this clone is one. V and J are TRBV28 and TRBJ2-3; D possibly corresponds to TRBD2 (6 bases). The CDR3 covers 15 residues. The germline V and J ends were trimmed by 3 bases and 5 bases, with 15 bases remaining between them. Germline CDR1 and CDR2: MDHEN and SYDVKM. CDR3 DNA: TGTGCCAGCAGTTTGGTAGCGCGGGGAAGAGATACGCAGTATTTT. Amino acids: CASSLVARGRDTQYF.

This clone appeared a single time. The chain uses TRBV13 and TRBJ1-1; D is uncertain. CDR3 length equals 13 residues. The V end was cut by 1 base, the J end by 1 base, with 4 bases between. The V gene's germline CDR1 is PRHDT and CDR2 FYEKMQ (reference sequence). This chain's CDR3 is CASSLVQNTEAFF. CDR3 coding DNA: TGTGCCAGCAGCTTAGTACAGAACACTGAAGCTTTCTTT.

This chain joins TRBV19 and TRBJ2-7; D gene unclear. V was shortened by 2 bases and J by 0 bases, with 14 bases between the two germline ends. Germline V gene data show CDR1 as LNHDA and CDR2 as SQIVND (reference sequence). The CDR3 length is 16 residues. The CDR3 sequence is CASSIRGALASYEQYF. The CDR3 region has the DNA TGTGCCAGTAGTATAAGAGGCGCCCTGGCCTCCTACGAGCAGTACTTC.

The chain joins TRBV27 to TRBJ2-7; tentatively, D is TRBD1 (6 bases). Germline-derived CDR1 and CDR2 are MNHEY and SMNVEV (reference sequence). V lost 6 bases to trimming and J lost 3 bases, with 12 bases between them. This CDR3 spans 13 amino acids. DNA of the CDR3: TGTGCCAGCAGGGGCCTAGGGGGCTACGAGCAGTACTTC. This codes for CASRGLGGYEQYF.

The rearrangement joins TRBV24-1 to TRBJ2-1, with 8 bases fitting TRBD1. The CDR3 sequence is 15 residues long. Germline CDR1 is KGHDR and CDR2 is SFDVKD. With 5 bases clipped from V and 5 bases from J, the junction kept 7 bases outside the gene matches. CDR3 sequence: CATSAPDRANNEQFF. DNA of the CDR3: TGTGCCACCAGTGCCCCGGACAGGGCGAACAATGAGCAGTTCTTC.